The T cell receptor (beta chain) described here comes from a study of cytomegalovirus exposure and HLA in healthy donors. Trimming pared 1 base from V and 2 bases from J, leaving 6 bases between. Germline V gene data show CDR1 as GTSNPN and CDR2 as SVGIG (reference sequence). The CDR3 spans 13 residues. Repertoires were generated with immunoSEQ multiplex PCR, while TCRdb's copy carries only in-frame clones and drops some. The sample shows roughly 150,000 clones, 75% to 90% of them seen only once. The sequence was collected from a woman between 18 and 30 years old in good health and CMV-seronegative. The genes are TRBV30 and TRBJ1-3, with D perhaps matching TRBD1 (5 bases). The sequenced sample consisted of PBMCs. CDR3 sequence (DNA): TGTGCCTGGAGTGCGGGGGCTGGAAACACCATATATTTT. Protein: CAWSAGAGNTIYF.